This TCR beta chain was sequenced in a study of T cell responses to AZD1222 COVID-19 vaccine. Concerning this clone itself: Its antigen is unknown.

TCRdb keeps only in-frame clones here, not all; method: immunoSEQ multiplex PCR. The data hold 140,000 to 150,000 clones, with about 93% observed a single time. Study-level results: Regions 160-218 and 743-854 dominated among vaccine-associated CD4 TCRs spanning spike. Targeting of unmutated variant regions was reportedly seen in nearly half of spike-specific TCRs.

Germline CDR1 SNHLY, CDR2 FYNNEI. The CDR3 length is 12 residues. V gave up 4 bases and J gave up 2 bases, with 5 bases separating them. This clonotype was sampled from an adult in good health. This chain joins TRBV2 and TRBJ1-1; D is uncertain. Material: peripheral blood, obtained on day 0 of AZD1222 vaccination. The CDR3 region has the DNA TGTGCCAGCAGTGTAGAAAACACTGAAGCTTTCTTT. Translated, it gives CASSVENTEAFF.